Below are 31 T cell receptor beta chains sequenced from a single sample in a study of blood T cells in healthy people across ages. Through a sample-barcoded 5' primer and a J-beta primer mix, a second PCR was run for 7 to 11 cycles. MiXCR, run by TCRdb on the 5' RACE reads, gives a single entry per CDR3 protein. The sample holds about 750,000 distinct CDR3 sequences; roughly 53% are singletons and the top ten take approximately 40%. The sample consisted of blood. Receptors were obtained from a man older than 75 in good health.

V usage is TRBV12-3 or TRBV12-4 and J usage is TRBJ1-2; TRBD1 agrees at 8 bases. CDR3 length: 13 amino acids. The junction had 9 bases not matched to a gene; V was cut back by 7 bases and J by 8 bases. The CDR3 DNA reads as TGTGCCAGCACTCCCGGACAGGGTCGGGGCTACACCTTC. Amino acid sequence: CASTPGQGRGYTF.

Only a few counts were recorded for this clonotype. The chain carries TRBV15 and TRBJ2-3; weak D call: TRBD1 (6 bases). Trimming took off 1 base at V and 4 bases at J, with 15 bases between the two ends. CDR1 and CDR2 (germline): LNHNV, YYDKDF (reference sequence). There are 16 residues in the CDR3. CDR3 nucleotide sequence: TGTGCCACCAGCAGAGGGGCCGGGACAACCCCAGATACGCAGTATTTT. This gives the protein CATSRGAGTTPDTQYF.

The rearrangement joins TRBV6-5 to TRBJ1-2; TRBD1 agrees at 9 bases. The CDR3 extends over 16 amino acids. Per the germline V gene, CDR1 is MNHEY and CDR2 is SVGAGI. V was pared by 0 bases and J by 1 base, with 3 bases of the junction left unmatched. CDR3 sequence reads: CASSYSGTGFNYGYTF. In DNA form, the CDR3 reads TGTGCCAGCAGTTACTCCGGGACAGGGTTTAACTATGGCTACACCTTC.

This clonotype was counted between two and nine times. The chain links TRBV9 to TRBJ2-1; TRBD2 agrees at 10 bases. Trimming cost V 3 bases and J 3 bases; bases outside gene matches: 15. The germline gives CDR1 SGDLS, CDR2 YYNGEE. The CDR3 has 19 residues. For the CDR3, the DNA is TGTGCCAGCAGCGCCCCGGACAGGAGTAGCGGGAGGTTCTACAATGAGCAGTTCTTC. As protein: CASSAPDRSSGRFYNEQFF.

V gene TRBV15 combines with J gene TRBJ1-6; a weak D match, TRBD1 (6 bases). V dropped 6 bases and J dropped 7 bases, with 16 bases sitting between them. CDR3 size: 15 residues. Germline V CDR1 and CDR2: LNHNV, YYDKDF (reference sequence). The CDR3 DNA follows: TGTGCCACCAGGGCGGACAGCGGGATCAATTCACCCCTCCACTTT. It is translated as CATRADSGINSPLHF.

This clonotype came up a few times. The CDR3 DNA is TGTGCCAGCAGTCCAGGACAGGGTGGGGACGAGCAGTACTTC. Protein sequence: CASSPGQGGDEQYF. The V and J genes are TRBV12-3 or TRBV12-4 and TRBJ2-7; TRBD1 matches at 8 bases. The CDR3 sequence is 14 residues long. After removal of 5 bases from V and 5 bases from J, the junction contained 8 bases not matched to a gene.

This chain links TRBV5-1 with TRBJ1-2; tentative D call: TRBD1 (5 bases). The CDR3 runs 16 residues. Looked up from germline, CDR1 is SGHRS and CDR2 is YFSETQ. V shed 0 bases and J shed 3 bases, with 15 bases lying between them. Here the CDR3 reads CASSLGGSFSDYGYTF. The CDR3 DNA reads as TGCGCCAGCAGCTTGGGGGGGTCGTTTTCGGACTATGGCTACACCTTC.

This clonotype was observed many times. This chain uses TRBV28 with TRBJ1-2; TRBD1 matches 11 bases. V was pared by 7 bases and J by 4 bases, with 8 bases of the junction left unmatched. The CDR3 is 15 amino acids. Germline CDR1 reads MDHEN; CDR2 reads SYDVKM. The CDR3 DNA reads TGTGCCAGCATGAAGGGACAGGGGGTTCCCTATGGCTACACCTTC. It translates to CASMKGQGVPYGYTF.

The chain recombines TRBV6-2 or TRBV6-3 with TRBJ2-6; D possibly corresponds to TRBD2 (5 bases). V lost 0 bases to trimming and J lost 0 bases, with 9 bases between them. The CDR3 contains 17 residues. Germline-derived CDR1 and CDR2 are MNHEY and SVGEGT. CDR3 nucleotides: TGTGCCAGCAGTTACTCTATCGGGGTCTCTGGGGCCAACGTCCTGACTTTC. Translation: CASSYSIGVSGANVLTF.

The chain is built from TRBV12-3 or TRBV12-4 and TRBJ2-1; tentative D call: TRBD1 (5 bases). The CDR3 consists of 15 residues. The V end lost 5 bases, the J end lost 4 bases, and 15 bases lay between the germline ends. The CDR3 DNA follows: TGTGCCAGCAGTCGAAACAGGAACCTTTACAATGAGCAGTTCTTC. Protein: CASSRNRNLYNEQFF.

This chain connects TRBV5-1 to TRBJ2-1, with D unresolved. Per the germline V gene, CDR1 is SGHRS and CDR2 is YFSETQ. The length of the CDR3 is 14 residues. The V and J ends lost 4 bases and 5 bases respectively, with 13 bases between them. CDR3 bases: TGCGCCAGCAGCATCCAAACCTCAAACAATGAGCAGTTCTTC. This gives the protein CASSIQTSNNEQFF.

Regarding this clonotype: Its ends do not fully match the called genes, so a read error is possible. The gene calls are TRBV24-1 and TRBJ1-5; D gene uncertain. CDR3 size: 13 residues. From germline, CDR1 is KGHDR and CDR2 SFDVKD. In DNA form, the CDR3 reads TGTGCCGCCAGTGATTTGGGGAATCAGCCCCAGCATTTT. Protein sequence: CAASDLGNQPQHF.

The DNA for the CDR3 is TGTGCCAGTTCCACTAACGGGAAGCAGTACTTC. It specifies CASSTNGKQYF. The genes are TRBV27 and TRBJ2-5; possibly TRBD2 for D (5 bases). V lost 9 bases to trimming and J lost 11 bases, with 16 bases between them. This CDR3 has 11 amino acids. In germline, CDR1 is MNHEY, CDR2 SMNVEV (reference sequence).

This sequence joins TRBV7-9 and TRBJ1-2; D ambiguous. CDR1 is SEHNR and CDR2 is FQNEAQ in the germline V gene (reference sequence). The CDR3 spans 15 residues. Trimming shortened V by 7 bases and J by 0 bases, and 15 bases separated the two germline ends. In nucleotides, the CDR3 is TGTGCCAGCATCCCTGGAGGGCAGCCTAACTATGGCTACACCTTC. Encoded protein: CASIPGGQPNYGYTF.

V is TRBV15 and J is TRBJ2-5; D tentatively fits TRBD1 or TRBD2 (6 bases each). This CDR3 is built from 16 residues. The V end lost 0 bases, the J end lost 11 bases, and 22 bases lay between the germline ends. CDR1 LNHNV and CDR2 YYDKDF come from the germline V gene (reference sequence). In DNA form, the CDR3 reads TGTGCCACCAGCAGAGATTTCCCAGGAGGGGGGAATGAGCAGTACTTC. Its translation is CATSRDFPGGGNEQYF.

The gene calls are TRBV6-1 and TRBJ2-1, with 8 bases identical to TRBD1. CDR3 length equals 16 residues. V trimming: 4 bases; J trimming: 6 bases; junction bases outside the gene matches: 11. Germline lookup yields CDR1 MNHNS and CDR2 SASEGT. CDR3 in amino acids: CASSGKTGAVGNEQFF. CDR3 nucleotide sequence: TGTGCCAGCAGTGGTAAGACAGGGGCCGTGGGCAATGAGCAGTTCTTC.

The chain is built from TRBV29-1 and TRBJ2-2; D might be TRBD2 (7 bases). The germline V gene encodes CDR1 SQVTM and CDR2 ANQGSEA. This CDR3 is built from 13 residues. The V and J ends lost 3 bases and 4 bases respectively, with 9 bases between them. CDR3 nucleotide sequence: TGCAGCGTTGATAGGGGGGGCACCGGGGAGCTGTTTTTT. Its translation: CSVDRGGTGELFF.

The rearrangement links TRBV12-3 or TRBV12-4 to TRBJ2-1; 10 nucleotides match TRBD2. This CDR3 is 13 amino acids long. Trimming removed 6 bases from V and 5 bases from J; junction bases left unmatched: 1. The CDR3 spells CASRAGGNNEQFF. As DNA, the CDR3 is TGTGCCAGCAGAGCGGGAGGGAACAATGAGCAGTTCTTC.

This clonotype occurred a few times. This chain links TRBV10-3 with TRBJ1-2; D gene uncertain. Germline loops: CDR1 ENHRY, CDR2 SYGVKD. Trimming cost V 8 bases and J 4 bases, with 8 bases left between them. The CDR3 has 11 residues. DNA of the CDR3: TGTGCCATCCAGTCCATCTATGGCTACACCTTC. The encoded protein is CAIQSIYGYTF.

This clonotype was recorded a few times. The chain uses TRBV6-2 or TRBV6-3 and TRBJ2-5; 10 nucleotides align to TRBD2. Germline-derived CDR1 and CDR2 are MNHEY and SVGEGT. The CDR3 totals 15 residues. V dropped 6 bases and J dropped 4; count of bases not matched to a gene: 8. The CDR3 loop is CASSRPLAGSETQYF. DNA of the CDR3: TGTGCCAGCAGCCGCCCACTAGCGGGATCAGAGACCCAGTACTTC.

This clonotype was recorded a few times. The chain employs TRBV24-1 and TRBJ2-7; TRBD1 matches at 8 bases. V lost 6 bases to trimming and J lost 6 bases; unmatched junction nucleotides: 9. Germline-derived CDR1 and CDR2 are KGHDR and SFDVKD. The length of the CDR3 is 14 residues. The CDR3 DNA sequence: TGTGCCACCAGTACAGGGGGTTGGCGGAGCGAGCAGTACTTC. This encodes CATSTGGWRSEQYF.

The chain uses TRBV24-1 and TRBJ2-5, with 7 bases aligning to TRBD1. Germline V gene sequence: CDR1 KGHDR, CDR2 SFDVKD. The CDR3 is 15 residues long. V lost 4 bases and J lost 7; bases outside the gene matches: 11. CDR3: CATSDPKTGPRTQYF. The CDR3 DNA reads as TGTGCCACCAGTGACCCTAAGACAGGGCCTCGGACCCAGTACTTC.

The chain combines TRBV25-1 with TRBJ2-7, with 7 nucleotides matching TRBD1. This CDR3 has 14 residues. V lost 3 bases, J lost 2 bases, and 4 bases stayed unmatched. Germline V gives CDR1 MGHDK, CDR2 SYGVNS. CDR3 loop: CASSDRRGTYEQYF. CDR3 nucleotides: TGTGCCAGCAGTGATCGCAGGGGGACCTACGAGCAGTACTTC.

The CDR3 loop is CARQGHSVYEQYF. Written as DNA, the CDR3 is TGTGCCAGACAGGGACACTCGGTTTACGAGCAGTACTTC. The chain couples TRBV11-3 to TRBJ2-7; D possibly corresponds to TRBD1 (6 bases). The CDR3 loop spans 13 amino acids. Germline V CDR1 and CDR2: SGHNT, YENEEA. Deletions cut 9 bases from V and 4 bases from J, with 16 bases between.

This clonotype was observed a few times. The genes are TRBV24-1 and TRBJ1-2; TRBD1 matches at 9 bases. This CDR3 contains 14 residues. CDR1 and CDR2 from the germline V gene are KGHDR and SFDVKD. The J segment lost 5 bases and the V segment lost 3 bases, leaving 3 bases of the junction unmatched. The CDR3 DNA reads as TGTGCCACCAGTGATCCGGGACAGGGATATGGCTACACCTTC. The encoded protein is CATSDPGQGYGYTF.

This clonotype has at least ten counts. V gene TRBV25-1 combines with J gene TRBJ2-5; weak D call: TRBD2 (5 bases). The germline V and J ends were trimmed by 8 bases and 4 bases, with 14 bases remaining between them. The V gene's germline CDR1 is MGHDK and CDR2 SYGVNS. This CDR3 is built from 13 residues. In DNA form, the CDR3 reads TGTGCCAGCGAAGACCCCGGAGGAGAGACCCAGTACTTC. Amino acids: CASEDPGGETQYF.

A note on this clonotype: An end of the junction does not agree with germline; a read error may underlie this. The chain recombines TRBV2 with TRBJ1-2, with unresolved D. Germline assignment: CDR1 SNHLY and CDR2 FYNNEI. This CDR3 spans 15 amino acids. The CDR3 region is CASNEEVTSNYGYTF. The CDR3 DNA sequence: TGTGCCAGCAATGAAGAAGTTACTTCTAACTATGGCTACACCTTC.

This clonotype was observed at least ten times. The chain carries TRBV20-1 and TRBJ2-7; D gene uncertain. The germline V gene encodes CDR1 DFQATT and CDR2 SNEGSKA (reference sequence). The CDR3 length is 12 residues. CDR3 DNA sequence: TGCAGCGCTGCGAGTGGGTCCTACGAGCAGTACTTC. Translated, it gives CSAASGSYEQYF.

This clonotype appeared a few times. The chain has TRBV14 and TRBJ2-7; tentatively, D is TRBD1 (5 bases). This CDR3 region has 14 residues. V gave up 0 bases and J gave up 3 bases, with 9 bases separating them. Germline loops: CDR1 SGHDN, CDR2 FVKESK. The CDR3 loop is CASSQEDRRYEQYF. In nucleotides, the CDR3 is TGTGCCAGCAGCCAAGAAGACAGACGCTACGAGCAGTACTTC.

This clonotype was counted a few times. The chain recombines TRBV20-1 with TRBJ1-5, with D unresolved. The V gene's germline CDR1 is DFQATT and CDR2 SNEGSKA (reference sequence). V was clipped by 3 bases and J by 1 base, with 10 bases between them. The CDR3 has 14 amino acids. In DNA form, the CDR3 reads TGCAGTGCTAGCCTTTCTGCGAGCAATCAGCCCCAGCATTTT. This codes for CSASLSASNQPQHF.

This clonotype has a handful of counts. This clone may be a read error of a much larger clone one base away. V is TRBV9 and J is TRBJ2-7; no definite D call. The germline V and J ends were trimmed by 0 bases and 3 bases, with 13 bases remaining between them. The CDR3 has 15 amino acids. Germline V gene sequence: CDR1 SGDLS, CDR2 YYNGEE. This CDR3 is CASSVAVGLNYEQYF. CDR3 bases: TGTGCCAGCAGCGTAGCCGTAGGGCTAAACTACGAGCAGTACTTC.